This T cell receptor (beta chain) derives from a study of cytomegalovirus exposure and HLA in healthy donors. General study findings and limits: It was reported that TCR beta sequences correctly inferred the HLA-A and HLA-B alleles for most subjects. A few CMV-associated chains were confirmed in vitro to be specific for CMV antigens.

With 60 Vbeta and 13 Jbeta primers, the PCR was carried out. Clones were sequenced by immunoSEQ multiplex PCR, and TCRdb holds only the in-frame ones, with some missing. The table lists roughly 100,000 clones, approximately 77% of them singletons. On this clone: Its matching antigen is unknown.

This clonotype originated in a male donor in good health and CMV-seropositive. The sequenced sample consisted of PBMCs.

The CDR3 region is CASSPETSEQYF. Here the CDR3 DNA reads TGTGCCAGCTCACCTGAGACTAGCGAGCAGTACTTC. This chain links TRBV18 with TRBJ2-7, with D perhaps TRBD2 (6 bases). In germline, CDR1 is KGHSH, CDR2 LQKENI. The CDR3 is 12 amino acids. Trimming stripped 3 bases from V and 6 bases from J, with 9 bases between.